This passage covers 17 T cell receptor beta chains from one sample sequenced in a study of shared clonotypes between healthy human individuals. The assay was immunoSEQ multiplex PCR, and TCRdb's table has in-frame clones only and misses some. The data show about 2.4 million clones, 90% to 95% seen once. Input material: naive CD4+ T cells from PBMCs. The sample's subset: CD45RA+ positively selected. The receptor source for this set is a man between 18 and 29 years old in good health. Some clones in this sample may be carry-over from other donors' samples.

The V gene is TRBV28, the J gene TRBJ1-4, with no clear D. The V and J ends lost 6 bases and 0 bases respectively, with 5 bases between them. The CDR3 is made up of 13 amino acids. Germline V gene sequence: CDR1 MDHEN, CDR2 SYDVKM. CDR3 protein: CASRDPTNEKLFF. The CDR3 coding sequence is TGTGCCAGCAGAGACCCAACTAATGAAAAACTGTTTTTT.

A remark on this clone: The sample carries other DNA sequences with the same CDR3. This chain joins TRBV2 and TRBJ2-7, with D tentatively TRBD1 (5 bases). CDR3 length equals 14 residues. The germline V gene encodes CDR1 SNHLY and CDR2 FYNNEI. V was trimmed by 2 bases and J by 0 bases, leaving 8 bases between them. The CDR3 loop reads CASSEQGSSYEQYF. Written as DNA, the CDR3 is TGTGCCAGCAGTGAACAGGGCTCCTCCTACGAGCAGTACTTC.

The gene calls are TRBV18 and TRBJ2-3, with 7 bases matching TRBD2. The germline gives CDR1 KGHSH, CDR2 LQKENI. J lost 0 bases, V lost 2 bases, and 5 bases had no gene match. The CDR3 has 16 amino acids. DNA of the CDR3: TGTGCCAGCTCACCAATTCTAGCGGCTAGCACAGATACGCAGTATTTT. Encoded protein: CASSPILAASTDTQYF.

Concerning this clone itself: The sample has other DNA sequences that encode this CDR3 too. CDR3 sequence reads: CASSLGPGSYEQYF. The CDR3, as DNA: TGCGCCAGCAGCCTGGGGCCCGGATCCTACGAGCAGTACTTC. The V and J genes are TRBV5-1 and TRBJ2-7, with D possibly TRBD1 on 5 matching bases. CDR1 is SGHRS, CDR2 YFSETQ, per germline. Trimming left V 4 bases short and J 1 base short, with 12 bases between. The CDR3 runs 14 residues.

Turning to this clone: Other DNA sequences within the sample encode an identical CDR3. This rearrangement joins TRBV30 to TRBJ1-5; D is unclear. Germline lookup yields CDR1 GTSNPN and CDR2 SVGIG (reference sequence). V shed 0 bases and J shed 6 bases, with 9 bases lying between them. The CDR3 runs to 13 residues. The CDR3 loop is CAWSVRGGQPQHF. The CDR3 nucleotides read TGTGCCTGGAGTGTACGGGGAGGTCAGCCCCAGCATTTT.

On this clone: This sample also contains other DNA sequences that code for the same CDR3. The rearrangement uses TRBV6-5 and TRBJ2-7, with 9 bases fitting TRBD1. Germline CDR1 MNHEY, CDR2 SVGAGI. Trimming at V came to 0 bases and at J to 2 bases, leaving 2 bases not matched to a gene. The CDR3 extends over 15 amino acids. This chain's CDR3 is CASSYSGTGTYEQYF. The CDR3 coding sequence is TGTGCCAGCAGTTACTCCGGGACAGGGACCTACGAGCAGTACTTC.

The chain carries TRBV6-6 and TRBJ2-1; D call uncertain. Germline CDR1 reads MNHNY; CDR2 reads SVGAGI (reference sequence). The CDR3 consists of 14 residues. V lost 2 bases to trimming and J lost 3 bases, with 8 bases between them. CDR3 DNA: TGTGCCAGCAGTTACAGACATAACTACAATGAGCAGTTCTTC. This gives the protein CASSYRHNYNEQFF.

The rearrangement links TRBV5-4 to TRBJ2-1, with TRBD2 as a possible D gene (6 bases). Germline assignment: CDR1 SGHNT and CDR2 YYREEE (reference sequence). Trimming shortened V by 4 bases and J by 6 bases, and 17 bases separated the two germline ends. This CDR3 spans 15 amino acids. CDR3 sequence (DNA): TGTGCCAGCAGCCCCCGGGACTTAATAGCCAATGAGCAGTTCTTC. This encodes CASSPRDLIANEQFF.

The V and J genes are TRBV19 and TRBJ1-2, with D unresolved. In germline, CDR1 is LNHDA, CDR2 SQIVND (reference sequence). The CDR3 runs to 16 residues. V was pared by 5 bases and J by 5 bases, with 21 bases between. CDR3: CASSLQGVGSGYGYTF. The DNA of the CDR3 is TGTGCCAGTAGTCTCCAAGGCGTCGGTAGCGGGTATGGCTACACCTTC. Supplemented by reference TRBV19 and TRBJ1-2, the full variable domain reads DGGITQSPKYLFRKEGQNVTLSCEQNLNHDAMYWYRQDPGQGLRLIYYSQIVNDFQKGDIAEGYSVSREKKESFPLTVTSAQKNPTAFYLCASSLQGVGSGYGYTFGSGTRLTVV.

This chain links TRBV11-2 with TRBJ1-1; TRBD1 is a possible D gene (5 bases). The germline CDR1 and CDR2 sequences are SGHAT and FQNNGV. Trimming cost V 1 base and J 7 bases, with 7 bases left between them. The CDR3 extends over 12 amino acids. The CDR3 coding sequence is TGTGCCAGCAGCTTAGTGGGACTTGAAGCTTTCTTT. Amino acids: CASSLVGLEAFF.

J is TRBJ2-5 and V is TRBV7-3; a possible D gene is TRBD2 (7 bases). This CDR3 region has 14 residues. Germline CDR1 is SGHTA and CDR2 is FQGTGA. V lost 5 bases to trimming and J lost 6 bases, with 16 bases between them. The DNA of the CDR3 is TGTGCCAGCAGCCCGGAGGGGGGGGGAAAGACCCAGTACTTC. Amino acid sequence: CASSPEGGGKTQYF.

The chain recombines TRBV25-1 with TRBJ2-1, with a tentative D call TRBD2 (6 bases). With 5 bases removed from V and 0 bases from J, the gap between germline ends came to 11 bases. The CDR3 length is 15 residues. The germline CDR1 and CDR2 sequences are MGHDK and SYGVNS. The CDR3 DNA reads as TGTGCCAGCAGTCTGGCGGGACTCTCCTACAATGAGCAGTTCTTC. Its protein product is CASSLAGLSYNEQFF.

The CDR3 here is CASSLAVGRDRGRSFF. DNA for the CDR3: TGCGCCAGCAGCTTGGCCGTCGGCCGGGACAGGGGGAGGTCTTTCTTT. The J gene is TRBJ1-1, the V gene TRBV5-1; 11 bases line up with TRBD1. This CDR3 comprises 16 residues. V lost 0 bases and J lost 12; bases outside the gene matches: 13. Germline lookup yields CDR1 SGHRS and CDR2 YFSETQ.

In regard to this clone: This specimen includes other DNA sequences encoding the same CDR3. This rearrangement joins TRBV6-5 to TRBJ2-7; 8 positions agree with TRBD2. Germline CDR1 MNHEY, CDR2 SVGAGI. Trimming cost V 5 bases and J 2 bases; bases outside gene matches: 2. The CDR3 extends over 13 amino acids. The CDR3 is CASSLGLAYEQYF. The CDR3 nucleotides are TGTGCCAGCAGTCTGGGACTAGCCTACGAGCAGTACTTC.

The rearrangement links TRBV9 to TRBJ1-4, with D uncertain. Trimming removed 2 bases from V and 6 bases from J, with 11 bases in between. CDR1 and CDR2 from the germline V gene are SGDLS and YYNGEE. The CDR3 totals 14 residues. The CDR3 DNA follows: TGTGCCAGCAGCGTCCTGGCCTTGGATGAAAAACTGTTTTTT. Amino acids: CASSVLALDEKLFF.

The chain has TRBV6-5 and TRBJ1-1; weak D call: TRBD1 (5 bases). CDR1 is MNHEY and CDR2 is SVGAGI in the germline V gene. The V end was cut by 6 bases, the J end by 4 bases, with 15 bases between. This CDR3 contains 14 residues. The CDR3 region is CASRTLGGVTEAFF. For the CDR3, the DNA is TGTGCCAGCAGGACCCTGGGGGGGGTCACTGAAGCTTTCTTT.

With regard to this clone: Other DNA sequences from this sample encode an identical CDR3 as well. This rearrangement joins TRBV9 to TRBJ2-1, with D unclear. Germline lookup yields CDR1 SGDLS and CDR2 YYNGEE. V was clipped by 0 bases and J by 5 bases, with 6 bases between them. The CDR3 has 13 amino acids. In DNA form, the CDR3 reads TGTGCCAGCAGCGTAGGGCCAAACAATGAGCAGTTCTTC. It translates to CASSVGPNNEQFF.